This TCR beta chain comes out of a study of shared clonotypes between healthy human individuals. The germline gives CDR1 SGHRS, CDR2 YFSETQ. The CDR3 loop spans 14 amino acids. Trimming took 4 bases from V and 7 from J; bases not matched to a gene: 4. Several immunoSEQ plates held equal portions of the genomic DNA taken from each subset. Sequencing was performed on unsorted PBMC DNA using ten immunoSEQ deep assay plates. As processed by the authors: Filtering differed, since immunoSEQ gave only junction sequences and no quality scores. Produced via immunoSEQ multiplex PCR; TCRdb's table is partial and in-frame only. From that table come the V and J calls and clone size; the DNA was used to work out D and trimming. The sample shows about 490,000 clones, about 80% of them seen only once. General study findings and limits: Only a few donors were included, so the genetic and exposure-history diversity represented was limited.

To note about this clone: The antigen is undetermined.

The rearrangement uses TRBV5-1 and TRBJ2-1; TRBD2 aligns across 11 bases. Sequenced input: PBMCs. The clonotype was recovered from a woman between 35 and 50 years old in good health. Some clones in this sample may be carry-over from other donors' samples. CDR3 in amino acids: CASSTSGRTNEQFF. The CDR3 nucleotides read TGCGCCAGCAGCACTAGCGGGAGAACAAATGAGCAGTTCTTC.